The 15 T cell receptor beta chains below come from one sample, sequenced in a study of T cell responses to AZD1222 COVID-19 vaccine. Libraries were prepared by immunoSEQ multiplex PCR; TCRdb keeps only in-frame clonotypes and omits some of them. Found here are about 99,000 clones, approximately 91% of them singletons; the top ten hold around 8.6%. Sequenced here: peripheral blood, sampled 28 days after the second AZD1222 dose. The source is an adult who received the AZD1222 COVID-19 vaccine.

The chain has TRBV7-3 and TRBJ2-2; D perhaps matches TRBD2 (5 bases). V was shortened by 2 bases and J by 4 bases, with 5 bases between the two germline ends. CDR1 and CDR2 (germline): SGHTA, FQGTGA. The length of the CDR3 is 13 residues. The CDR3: CASSLEGTGELFF. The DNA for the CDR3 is TGTGCCAGCAGCTTAGAGGGCACCGGGGAGCTGTTTTTT.

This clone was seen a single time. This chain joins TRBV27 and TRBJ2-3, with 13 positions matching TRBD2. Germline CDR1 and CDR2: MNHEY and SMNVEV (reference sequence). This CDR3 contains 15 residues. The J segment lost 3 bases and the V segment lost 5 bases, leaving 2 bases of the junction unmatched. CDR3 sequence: CASSRGLAGTDTQYF. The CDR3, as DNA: TGTGCCAGCAGTAGGGGACTAGCGGGAACAGATACGCAGTATTTT.

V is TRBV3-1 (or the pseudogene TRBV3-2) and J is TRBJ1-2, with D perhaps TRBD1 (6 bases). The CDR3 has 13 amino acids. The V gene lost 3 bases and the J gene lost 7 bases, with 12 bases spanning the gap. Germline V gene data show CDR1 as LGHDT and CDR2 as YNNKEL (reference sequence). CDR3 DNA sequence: TGTGCCAGCAGCCAGAGCCCAGGGGTTGGCTACACCTTC. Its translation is CASSQSPGVGYTF.

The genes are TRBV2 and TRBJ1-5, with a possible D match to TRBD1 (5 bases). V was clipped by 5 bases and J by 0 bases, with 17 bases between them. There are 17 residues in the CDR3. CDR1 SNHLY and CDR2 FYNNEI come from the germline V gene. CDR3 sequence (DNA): TGTGCCAGCAGTTTAGCCAGGGAAAGAAATAGCAATCAGCCCCAGCATTTT. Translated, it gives CASSLARERNSNQPQHF.

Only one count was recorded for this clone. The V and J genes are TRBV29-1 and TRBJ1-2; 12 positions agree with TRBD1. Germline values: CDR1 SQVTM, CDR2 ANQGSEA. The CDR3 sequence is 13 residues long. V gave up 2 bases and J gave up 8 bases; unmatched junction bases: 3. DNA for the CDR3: TGCAGCGTTGAACGGGACAGGGGGCGCGGCTACACCTTC. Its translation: CSVERDRGRGYTF.

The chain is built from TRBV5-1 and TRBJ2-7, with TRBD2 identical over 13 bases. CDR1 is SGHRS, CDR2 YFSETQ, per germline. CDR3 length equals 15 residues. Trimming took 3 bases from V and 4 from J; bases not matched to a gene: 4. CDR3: CASSWGTSGTYEQYF. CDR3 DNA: TGCGCCAGCAGCTGGGGGACTAGCGGGACTTACGAGCAGTACTTC.

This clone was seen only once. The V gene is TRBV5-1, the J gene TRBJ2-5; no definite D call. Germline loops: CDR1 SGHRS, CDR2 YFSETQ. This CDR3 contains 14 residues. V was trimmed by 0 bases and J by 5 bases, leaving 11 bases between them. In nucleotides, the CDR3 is TGCGCCAGCAGCTTGGGCCAGATTGTGGAGACCCAGTACTTC. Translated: CASSLGQIVETQYF.

The CDR3 DNA reads as TGTGCTTTCCTTGGTGGGGGGGCGAGGTCAGAGACCCAGTACTTC. It is translated as CAFLGGGARSETQYF. This chain connects TRBV6-5 to TRBJ2-5; perhaps TRBD2 as D (7 bases). The CDR3 totals 15 residues. Germline assignment: CDR1 MNHEY and CDR2 SVGAGI.

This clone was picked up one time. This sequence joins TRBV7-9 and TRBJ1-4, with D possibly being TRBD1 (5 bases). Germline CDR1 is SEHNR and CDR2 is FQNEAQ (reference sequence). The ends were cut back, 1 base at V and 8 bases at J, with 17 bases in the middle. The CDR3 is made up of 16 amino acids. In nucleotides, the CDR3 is TGTGCCAGCAGCTTAGGCGGCGAGGGGAAATGGGAAAAACTGTTTTTT. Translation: CASSLGGEGKWEKLFF.

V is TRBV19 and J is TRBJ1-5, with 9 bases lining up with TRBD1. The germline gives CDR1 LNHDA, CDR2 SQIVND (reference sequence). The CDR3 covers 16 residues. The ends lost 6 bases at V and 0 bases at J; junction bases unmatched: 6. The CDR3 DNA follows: TGTGCCAGTAGAATTGGGACAGGGTTTAGCAATCAGCCCCAGCATTTT. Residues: CASRIGTGFSNQPQHF.

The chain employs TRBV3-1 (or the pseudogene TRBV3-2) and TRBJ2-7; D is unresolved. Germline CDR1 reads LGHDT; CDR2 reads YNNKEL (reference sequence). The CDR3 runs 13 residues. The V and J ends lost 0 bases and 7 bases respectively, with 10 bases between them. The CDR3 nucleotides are TGTGCCAGCAGCCAAGATCTGACCTCTGAGCAGTACTTC. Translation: CASSQDLTSEQYF.

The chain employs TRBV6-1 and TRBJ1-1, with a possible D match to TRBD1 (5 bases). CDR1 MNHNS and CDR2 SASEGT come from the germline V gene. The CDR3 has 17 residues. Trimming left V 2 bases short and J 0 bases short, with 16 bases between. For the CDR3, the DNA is TGTGCCAGCAGTGAATTCGGGGGGACGGGATTGAACACTGAAGCTTTCTTT. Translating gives CASSEFGGTGLNTEAFF.

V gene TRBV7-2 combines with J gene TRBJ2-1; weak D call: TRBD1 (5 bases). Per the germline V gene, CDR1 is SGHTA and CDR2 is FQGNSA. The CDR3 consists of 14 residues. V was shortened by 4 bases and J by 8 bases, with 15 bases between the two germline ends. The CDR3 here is CASSSEPLGDEQFF. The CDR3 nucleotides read TGTGCCAGCAGCTCGGAGCCCTTAGGGGATGAGCAGTTCTTC. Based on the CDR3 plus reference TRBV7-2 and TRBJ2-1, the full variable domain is GAGVSQSPSNKVTEKGKDVELRCDPISGHTALYWYRQSLGQGLEFLIYFQGNSAPDKSGLPSDRFSAERTGGSVSTLTIQRTQQEDSAVYLCASSSEPLGDEQFFGPGTRLTVL.

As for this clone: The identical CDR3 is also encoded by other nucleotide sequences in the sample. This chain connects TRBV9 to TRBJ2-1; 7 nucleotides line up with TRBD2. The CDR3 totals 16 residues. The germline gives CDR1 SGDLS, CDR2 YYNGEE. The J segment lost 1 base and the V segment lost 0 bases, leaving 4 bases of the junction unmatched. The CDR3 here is CASSVDGGSSYNEQFF. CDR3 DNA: TGTGCCAGCAGCGTAGATGGCGGGAGTTCCTACAATGAGCAGTTCTTC.

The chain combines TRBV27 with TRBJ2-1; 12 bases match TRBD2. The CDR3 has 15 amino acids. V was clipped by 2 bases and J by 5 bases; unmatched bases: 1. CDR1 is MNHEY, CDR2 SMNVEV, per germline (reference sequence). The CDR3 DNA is TGTGCCAGCAGTTTAAGACTAGCGGGGGACAATGAGCAGTTCTTC. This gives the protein CASSLRLAGDNEQFF.